The next 31 T cell receptor beta chains were all read from a single sample in a study of regulatory T cells in long-lasting Graves disease. The sample's time point: newly diagnosed GD, antithyroid drugs for less than 3 months. The TCR library was prepared using RNA isolated from PBMCs. Researchers made TCR beta libraries by using iRepertoire HTBI primers and running Arm-PCR on CDR3 regions. One entry per CDR3 protein results from TCRdb running MiXCR on the multiplex PCR reads. The table shows roughly 440,000 distinct CDR3 sequences, with about a sixth occurring only once. The same data also contributed to another study, on T cells in Graves' hyperthyroidism and ophthalmopathy.

Source: peripheral blood mononuclear cells (PBMCs), taken at new diagnosis, from a patient treated with antithyroid drugs. These receptors were collected from a young woman with Graves disease.

This clonotype appeared many times. This chain uses TRBV3-1 with TRBJ2-3; D unclear. This CDR3 is 13 amino acids long. Trimming removed 4 bases at V and 2 bases at J, with 7 bases between. Germline V gene lookup returns CDR1 LGHDT and CDR2 YNNKEL (reference sequence). In nucleotides, the CDR3 is TGTGCCAGCAGCCCCGTTCCCACAGATACGCAGTATTTT. This translates into CASSPVPTDTQYF.

This clonotype was seen repeatedly, ten times or more. The gene calls are TRBV30 and TRBJ2-5; D gene ambiguous. This CDR3 is built from 14 residues. Germline V gene data show CDR1 as GTSNPN and CDR2 as SVGIG (reference sequence). The V end lost 1 base, the J end lost 5 bases, and 14 bases lay between the germline ends. For the CDR3, the DNA is TGTGCCTGGAGTGATCAGTCCCGTGTGGAGACCCAGTACTTC. This codes for CAWSDQSRVETQYF.

This chain connects TRBV7-9 to TRBJ2-1; a weak D match, TRBD1 (6 bases). The germline gives CDR1 SEHNR, CDR2 FQNEAQ (reference sequence). The CDR3 spans 17 residues. V was cut by 5 bases and J by 4 bases, with 21 bases left in between. The CDR3 is CASSVPRARGSYNEQFF. In DNA form, the CDR3 reads TGTGCCAGCAGCGTCCCCCGGGCCAGGGGATCTTACAATGAGCAGTTCTTC. The whole variable domain, remainder taken from reference TRBV7-9 and TRBJ2-1, is DTGVSQNPRHKITKRGQNVTFRCDPISEHNRLYWYRQTLGQGPEFLTYFQNEAQLEKSRLLSDRFSAERPKGSFSTLEIQRTEQGDSAMYLCASSVPRARGSYNEQFFGPGTRLTVL.

The chain recombines TRBV5-1 with TRBJ1-2; tentative D call: TRBD1 (6 bases). V lost 0 bases to trimming and J lost 6 bases, with 12 bases between them. Germline V lookup: CDR1 SGHRS, CDR2 YFSETQ. The CDR3 consists of 14 residues. The CDR3 bases are TGCGCCAGCAGCTTGGTAGGGGGGCCGGATGGCTACACCTTC. It specifies CASSLVGGPDGYTF.

This clonotype was found many times. The chain has TRBV27 and TRBJ2-7; the D gene is possibly TRBD2 (5 bases). V was trimmed by 2 bases and J by 3 bases, leaving 8 bases between them. The CDR3 spans 13 residues. Germline lookup yields CDR1 MNHEY and CDR2 SMNVEV (reference sequence). CDR3 sequence reads: CASSLGENYEQYF. The CDR3 coding sequence is TGTGCCAGCAGTTTAGGGGAGAACTACGAGCAGTACTTC.

This clonotype was recorded at least ten times. This chain connects TRBV30 to TRBJ2-7; either TRBD1 or TRBD2 may supply D (5 bases each). This CDR3 spans 17 amino acids. CDR1 GTSNPN and CDR2 SVGIG come from the germline V gene (reference sequence). Trimming took off 0 bases at V and 1 base at J, with 19 bases between the two ends. The DNA for the CDR3 is TGTGCCTGGAGTGTAGGGGTAAGCGGATCCCGTTCCTACGAGCAGTACTTC. It specifies CAWSVGVSGSRSYEQYF. The whole variable domain, filled in from reference TRBV30 and TRBJ2-7, reads SQTIHQWPATLVQPVGSPLSLECTVEGTSNPNLYWYRQAAGRGLQLLFYSVGIGQISSEVPQNLSASRPQDRQFILSSKKLLLSDSGFYLCAWSVGVSGSRSYEQYFGPGTRLTVT.

This clonotype has only a few counts. This chain joins TRBV5-1 and TRBJ2-1; 12 nucleotides match TRBD2. The CDR3 spans 16 residues. Germline V gene sequence: CDR1 SGHRS, CDR2 YFSETQ. V shed 0 bases and J 7 bases; nucleotides not matched to a gene: 5. The CDR3 is CASSLALAGGPNEQFF. CDR3 DNA sequence: TGCGCCAGCAGCTTGGCCCTAGCGGGAGGGCCGAATGAGCAGTTCTTC.

The chain carries TRBV28 and TRBJ2-3, with D possibly TRBD1 on 6 matching bases. Trimming pared 0 bases from V and 4 bases from J, leaving 17 bases between. This CDR3 region has 17 residues. Looked up from germline, CDR1 is MDHEN and CDR2 is SYDVKM. The CDR3 here is CASSLWPGVFLADTQYF. In DNA form, the CDR3 reads TGTGCCAGCAGTTTATGGCCAGGGGTCTTTTTAGCAGATACGCAGTATTTT.

This clonotype has ten or more counts. J is TRBJ2-1 and V is TRBV2, with TRBD2 matching 10 bases. Per the germline V gene, CDR1 is SNHLY and CDR2 is FYNNEI. V dropped 5 bases and J dropped 0; count of bases not matched to a gene: 7. This CDR3 spans 17 amino acids. In DNA form, the CDR3 reads TGTGCCAGCAGTACCCTAAGCGGGAGGGCCTCCTACAATGAGCAGTTCTTC. This sequence encodes CASSTLSGRASYNEQFF.

This chain uses TRBV28 with TRBJ2-7, with D perhaps matching TRBD2 (5 bases). This CDR3 has 14 amino acids. Trimming took off 7 bases at V and 2 bases at J, with 15 bases between the two ends. Germline assignment: CDR1 MDHEN and CDR2 SYDVKM. The CDR3 coding sequence is TGTGCCAGCAACGTCCCAGCGGAGCCCTACGAGCAGTACTTC. As protein: CASNVPAEPYEQYF.

The sample holds many counts of this clonotype. The V gene is TRBV6-1, the J gene TRBJ2-3; D is possibly TRBD1 (5 bases). CDR1 and CDR2 from the germline V gene are MNHNS and SASEGT. CDR3 length equals 13 residues. Trimming cost V 10 bases and J 1 base, with 12 bases left between them. The CDR3 coding sequence is TGTGCCATCAGGGTTACGGGCACAGATACGCAGTATTTT. Translated, it gives CAIRVTGTDTQYF.

This clonotype was seen more than once but under ten times. V and J are TRBV20-1 and TRBJ2-1, with no clear D. Germline V lookup: CDR1 DFQATT, CDR2 SNEGSKA (reference sequence). V was clipped by 2 bases and J by 9 bases, with 8 bases between them. The CDR3 covers 11 residues. CDR3 DNA: TGCAGTGCTAGATTCGTAACTGAGCAGTTCTTC. Residues: CSARFVTEQFF.

This clonotype was seen repeatedly, ten times or more. The chain combines TRBV28 with TRBJ1-6, with D possibly TRBD1 on 6 matching bases. Per the germline V gene, CDR1 is MDHEN and CDR2 is SYDVKM. The V and J ends lost 4 bases and 6 bases respectively, with 13 bases between them. There are 15 residues in the CDR3. The CDR3 DNA reads as TGTGCCAGCAGTTCGGGGGGCAGGGTTAATTCACCCCTCCACTTT. Translated, it gives CASSSGGRVNSPLHF.

This chain joins TRBV6-5 and TRBJ1-2; D is undetermined. This CDR3 spans 12 amino acids. Germline assignment: CDR1 MNHEY and CDR2 SVGAGI. The V gene lost 1 base and the J gene lost 8 bases, with 8 bases spanning the gap. The CDR3, as DNA: TGTGCCAGCAGTTACTTCGTTCAAGGCTACACCTTC. It translates to CASSYFVQGYTF.

This clonotype was seen repeatedly, ten times or more. The V gene is TRBV7-9, the J gene TRBJ1-1, with D possibly matching TRBD1 (5 bases). Per the germline V gene, CDR1 is SEHNR and CDR2 is FQNEAQ (reference sequence). With 2 bases removed from V and 5 bases from J, the gap between germline ends came to 12 bases. CDR3 length: 14 amino acids. CDR3 bases: TGTGCCAGCAGCTTATTACAGGCGGGGACTGAAGCTTTCTTT. Encoded protein: CASSLLQAGTEAFF.

This clonotype occurred a few times. This chain links TRBV19 with TRBJ2-7; no definite D call. Trimming cost V 1 base and J 1 base, with 11 bases left between them. This CDR3 has 15 amino acids. Germline CDR1 and CDR2: LNHDA and SQIVND (reference sequence). The CDR3 loop is CASSIGGGGSYEQYF. The CDR3 nucleotides read TGTGCCAGTAGTATAGGAGGTGGCGGATCCTACGAGCAGTACTTC. Combining the CDR3 with reference TRBV19 and TRBJ2-7 gives the whole variable domain DGGITQSPKYLFRKEGQNVTLSCEQNLNHDAMYWYRQDPGQGLRLIYYSQIVNDFQKGDIAEGYSVSREKKESFPLTVTSAQKNPTAFYLCASSIGGGGSYEQYFGPGTRLTVT.

The chain links TRBV11-2 to TRBJ1-4; unclear D gene. The germline V gene encodes CDR1 SGHAT and CDR2 FQNNGV. V lost 1 base and J lost 4, with 10 bases in between. The CDR3 runs to 15 residues. In DNA, the CDR3 is TGTGCCAGCAGCTTAGCGCTGGCCCGTAATGAAAAACTGTTTTTT. It codes for CASSLALARNEKLFF.

This clonotype was counted at least ten times. The J gene is TRBJ2-3, the V gene TRBV30; 7 bases fit TRBD1. There are 15 residues in the CDR3. The V and J ends lost 6 bases and 0 bases, in that order; junction bases with no gene match: 9. The germline V gene has CDR1 GTSNPN and CDR2 SVGIG (reference sequence). The CDR3 reads CACTKGQTSTDTQYF. For the CDR3, the DNA is TGTGCCTGTACGAAGGGACAGACTAGCACAGATACGCAGTATTTT.

This clonotype has just a few counts. This chain joins TRBV11-1 and TRBJ2-5; no clear D gene. The CDR3 has 15 amino acids. Germline CDR1 reads SGHAT; CDR2 reads FQDESV (reference sequence). Trimming removed 10 bases at V and 3 bases at J, with 21 bases between. This CDR3 reads CATNRWADKKETQYF. Written as DNA, the CDR3 is TGTGCCACAAACCGTTGGGCAGACAAAAAAGAGACCCAGTACTTC.

This clonotype was detected a few times. V is TRBV10-2 and J is TRBJ2-7; TRBD2 matches at 9 bases. The CDR3 has 16 amino acids. The V and J ends lost 4 bases and 2 bases, in that order; junction bases with no gene match: 9. Germline CDR1 is WSHSY and CDR2 is SAAADI. The CDR3 DNA reads TGCGCCAGCAGTGCCCTCCCGACTAGCGGAGCCTACGAGCAGTACTTC. It yields the protein CASSALPTSGAYEQYF.

This clonotype was seen at least ten times. This chain connects TRBV4-2 to TRBJ2-3; D unresolved. V was clipped by 0 bases and J by 6 bases, with 4 bases between them. This CDR3 is 12 amino acids long. Per the germline V gene, CDR1 is LGHNA and CDR2 is YNFKEQ. Written as DNA, the CDR3 is TGTGCCAGCAGCCAAGATAGGGATACGCAGTATTTT. Translation: CASSQDRDTQYF.

This clonotype was detected a few times. In DNA form, the CDR3 reads TGCGCCAGCAGCCCATCGGGGTGGAGCTCCTACAATGAGCAGTTCTTC. Its protein is CASSPSGWSSYNEQFF. This rearrangement joins TRBV5-1 to TRBJ2-1; a possible D gene is TRBD2 (5 bases). This CDR3 is built from 16 residues. The germline V and J ends were trimmed by 4 bases and 0 bases, with 14 bases remaining between them. CDR1 is SGHRS and CDR2 is YFSETQ in the germline V gene.

A remark on this clonotype: Since a much larger clone is just one base distant, this may be a read error. The rearrangement links TRBV20-1 to TRBJ1-6; D may be TRBD1 (6 bases). The germline CDR1 and CDR2 sequences are DFQATT and SNEGSKA (reference sequence). The CDR3 length is 13 residues. Here the CDR3 reads CSARQGQNLPLHF. CDR3 DNA sequence: TGCAGTGCTAGACAGGGGCAGAATTTACCCCTCCACTTT.

This clonotype was recorded many times. The chain has TRBV7-2 and TRBJ2-6, with D maybe TRBD1 (6 bases). The CDR3 extends over 15 amino acids. Looked up from germline, CDR1 is SGHTA and CDR2 is FQGNSA. V lost 5 bases, J lost 0 bases, and 8 bases lay in between. The CDR3 sequence: CASSPRGSGANVLTF. The CDR3 bases are TGTGCCAGCAGCCCCAGGGGCTCTGGGGCCAACGTCCTGACTTTC. The complete variable domain, with remaining parts taken from reference TRBV7-2 and TRBJ2-6, reads GAGVSQSPSNKVTEKGKDVELRCDPISGHTALYWYRQSLGQGLEFLIYFQGNSAPDKSGLPSDRFSAERTGGSVSTLTIQRTQQEDSAVYLCASSPRGSGANVLTFGAGSRLTVL.

Only a few counts were recorded for this clonotype. An end of the junction differs from the germline gene, which may be a read error. The V and J genes are TRBV7-3 and TRBJ2-6, with D possibly being TRBD1 or TRBD2 (6 bases each). This CDR3 contains 18 residues. Looked up from germline, CDR1 is SGHTA and CDR2 is FQGTGA. In DNA, the CDR3 is TGTACCAGCAGCCCCGCGGGACAAAACCTCTCTGGGGCCAACGTCCTGACTTTC. This translates into CTSSPAGQNLSGANVLTF.

This chain links TRBV24-1 with TRBJ2-7; 7 bases fit TRBD1. In germline, CDR1 is KGHDR, CDR2 SFDVKD. This CDR3 has 14 amino acids. V shed 6 bases, J shed 2 bases, and the junction held 6 bases outside the gene matches. CDR3 nucleotide sequence: TGTGCCACCAGTCCCGGGACAGAACCCTACGAGCAGTACTTC. Translating it yields CATSPGTEPYEQYF.

This clonotype was observed at least ten times. The rearrangement joins TRBV12-3 or TRBV12-4 to TRBJ2-5; D may be TRBD1 (6 bases). V lost 5 bases and J 0 bases, leaving 10 bases between the germline ends. There are 14 residues in the CDR3. This CDR3 is CASSEGTNQETQYF. Written as DNA, the CDR3 is TGTGCCAGCAGTGAAGGGACAAACCAAGAGACCCAGTACTTC.

The genes are TRBV29-1 and TRBJ2-2; D is possibly TRBD2 (5 bases). V was pared by 5 bases and J by 5 bases, with 12 bases between. Germline CDR1 and CDR2: SQVTM and ANQGSEA. This CDR3 contains 13 residues. This CDR3 is CSVRLAGTGELFF. The CDR3 bases are TGCAGCGTTAGGCTAGCTGGAACCGGGGAGCTGTTTTTT.

On this clonotype itself: This CDR3 fails to terminate in the conserved phenylalanine or tryptophan, so it likely reflects a read error. The rearrangement joins TRBV5-1 to TRBJ2-5, with 7 bases aligning to TRBD1. The CDR3 totals 16 residues. Germline CDR1 reads SGHRS; CDR2 reads YFSETQ. V shed 3 bases and J 3 bases; nucleotides not matched to a gene: 11. This chain's CDR3 is CASSSSGGSVKETQYL. The CDR3 bases are TGCGCCAGCAGCTCCTCAGGGGGAAGCGTAAAAGAGACCCAGTACCTC.

This clonotype was seen ten or more times. The gene calls are TRBV28 and TRBJ2-1, with 14 bases matching TRBD2. The CDR3 is 14 residues long. V was clipped by 6 bases and J by 8 bases; unmatched bases: 3. Germline assignment: CDR1 MDHEN and CDR2 SYDVKM. The CDR3 loop is CASRRTSGRYEQFF. CDR3 nucleotide sequence: TGTGCCAGCAGACGGACTAGCGGGAGGTATGAGCAGTTCTTC.

This clonotype was detected only once. This could be a read error, since a much larger clone is one nucleotide away. The chain employs TRBV7-9 and TRBJ2-1, with 8 bases aligning to TRBD1. The CDR3 spans 16 residues. The germline gives CDR1 SEHNR, CDR2 FQNEAQ (reference sequence). Here the CDR3 DNA reads TGTGCCAGCAGCCCAGCGGACAGGGTGCTCTACAATGAGCCGTTCTTC. It codes for CASSPADRVLYNEPFF.